The TCR beta chain described here comes from a study of neoadjuvant nivolumab and ipilimumab in lung cancer. Points on this clone: Its specificity is not known.

The method was immunoSEQ multiplex PCR; TCRdb's version includes in-frame clones alone and lacks a portion of them. Of under 35,000 clones in the sample, just over 90% were seen once. Regarding the study as a whole: Resected tumors had greater TCR richness and clonality than uninvolved lung. TCR receptors were sequenced in few samples.

With 5 bases removed from V and 12 bases from J, the gap between germline ends came to 22 bases. The germline V gene encodes CDR1 PRHDT and CDR2 FYEKMQ (reference sequence). The CDR3 has 14 amino acids. The clonotype comes from an adult with non-small cell lung cancer. The chain couples TRBV13 to TRBJ1-1, with D possibly TRBD1 on 6 matching bases. The material sequenced was peripheral blood, taken after neoadjuvant nivolumab, alone or with ipilimumab, at or shortly before surgery. This CDR3 reads CASSDLSHGTQTFF. The CDR3 region has the DNA TGTGCCAGCAGCGACTTAAGTCACGGGACACAAACTTTCTTT.